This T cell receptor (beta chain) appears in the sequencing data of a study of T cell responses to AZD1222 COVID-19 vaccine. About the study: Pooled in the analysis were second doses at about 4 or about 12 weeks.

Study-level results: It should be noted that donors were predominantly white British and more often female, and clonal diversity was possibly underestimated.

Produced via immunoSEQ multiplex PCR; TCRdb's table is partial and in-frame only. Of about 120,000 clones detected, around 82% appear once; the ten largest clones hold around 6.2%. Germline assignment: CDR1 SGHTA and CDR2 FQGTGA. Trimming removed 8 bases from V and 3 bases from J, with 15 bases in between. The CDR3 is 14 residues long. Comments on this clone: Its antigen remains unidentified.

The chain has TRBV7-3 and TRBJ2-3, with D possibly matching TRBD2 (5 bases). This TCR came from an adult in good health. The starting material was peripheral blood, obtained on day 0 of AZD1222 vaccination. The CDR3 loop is CASQIAPWTDTQYF. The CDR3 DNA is TGTGCCAGCCAAATAGCGCCTTGGACAGATACGCAGTATTTT.